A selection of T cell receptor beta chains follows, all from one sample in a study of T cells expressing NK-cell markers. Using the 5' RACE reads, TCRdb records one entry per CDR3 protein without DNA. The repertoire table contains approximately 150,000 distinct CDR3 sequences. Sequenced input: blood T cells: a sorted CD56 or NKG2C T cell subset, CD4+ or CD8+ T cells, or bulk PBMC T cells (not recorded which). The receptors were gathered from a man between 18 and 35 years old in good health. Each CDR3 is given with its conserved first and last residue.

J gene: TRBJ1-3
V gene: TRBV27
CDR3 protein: CASSQGAHAGNTIYF

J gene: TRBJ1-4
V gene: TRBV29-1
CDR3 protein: CSVELRDQKLFF

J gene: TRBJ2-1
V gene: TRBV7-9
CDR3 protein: CASSHRGQAYNEQFF

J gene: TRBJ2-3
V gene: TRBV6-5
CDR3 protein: CASSYSAGGDTQYF

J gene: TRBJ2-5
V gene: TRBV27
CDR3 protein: CASSPLERAQETQYF

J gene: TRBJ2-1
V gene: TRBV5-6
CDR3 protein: CASSPFGGTGEQFF

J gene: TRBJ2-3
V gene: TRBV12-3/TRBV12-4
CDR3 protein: CASSGGDINTQYF

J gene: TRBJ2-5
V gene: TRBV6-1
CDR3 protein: CASSEAWDTLQETQYF

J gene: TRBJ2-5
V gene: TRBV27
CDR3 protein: CASSLAGGLQETQYF

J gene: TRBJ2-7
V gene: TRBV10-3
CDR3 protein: CAMGRGQGASYEQYF

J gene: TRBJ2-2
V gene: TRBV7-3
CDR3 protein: CASSLRGGQTVPGELFF

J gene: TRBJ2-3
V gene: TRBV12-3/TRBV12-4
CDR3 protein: CASRTRTGVTDTQYF

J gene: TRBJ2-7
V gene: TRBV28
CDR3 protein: CASSLPRGEILGHEQYF

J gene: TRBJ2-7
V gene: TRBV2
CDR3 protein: CASSEWRESPYEQYF

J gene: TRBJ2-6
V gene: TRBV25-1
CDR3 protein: CASSDPRGHSGANVLTF

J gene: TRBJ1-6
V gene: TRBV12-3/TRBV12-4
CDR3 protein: CASSLDGGPNNSPLHF

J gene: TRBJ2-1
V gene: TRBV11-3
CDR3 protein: CASSLDQGSNSYNEQFF

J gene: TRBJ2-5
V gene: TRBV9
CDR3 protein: CASSPSGRIPETQYF

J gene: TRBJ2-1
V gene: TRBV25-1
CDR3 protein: CASLLGGLSYNEQFF

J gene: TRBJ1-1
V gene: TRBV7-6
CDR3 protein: CASSLTLNTEAFF

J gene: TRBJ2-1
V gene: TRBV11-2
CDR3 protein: CASSSADSSSANEQFF

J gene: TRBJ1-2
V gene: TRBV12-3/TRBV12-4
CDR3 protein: CASSLIGTDGGYTF

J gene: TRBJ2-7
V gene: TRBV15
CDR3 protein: CATSRDPDASYEQYF

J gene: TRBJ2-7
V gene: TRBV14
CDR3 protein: CASSQGPGTLYEQYF

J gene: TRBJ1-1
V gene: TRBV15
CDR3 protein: CATSRENTEAFF

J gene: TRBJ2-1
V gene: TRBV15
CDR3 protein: CATSGGGGGNEQFF

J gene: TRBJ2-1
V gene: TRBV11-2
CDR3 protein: CASSLVGASGSGEQFF

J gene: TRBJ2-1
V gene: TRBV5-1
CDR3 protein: CASSGSRDNEQFF

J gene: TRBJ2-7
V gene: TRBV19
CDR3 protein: CASRPNSGRDYEQYF

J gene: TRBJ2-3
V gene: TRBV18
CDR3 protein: CASSEEDTQYF

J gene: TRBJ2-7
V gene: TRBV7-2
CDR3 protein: CASSLWPSVEVSYEQYF

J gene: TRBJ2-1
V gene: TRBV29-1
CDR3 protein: CSVDWSGRSYNEQFF

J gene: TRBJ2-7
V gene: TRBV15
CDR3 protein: CATSRDLGYEQYF

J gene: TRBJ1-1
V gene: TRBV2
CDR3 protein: CASISRTRAEAFF

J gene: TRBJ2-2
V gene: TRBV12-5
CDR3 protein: CASDIGQGYTGELFF

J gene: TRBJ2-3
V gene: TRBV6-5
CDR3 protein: CASSYKGSGGTDTQYF

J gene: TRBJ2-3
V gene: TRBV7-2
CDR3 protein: CASAQGPDTQYF

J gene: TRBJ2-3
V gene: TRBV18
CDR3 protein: CASSLGTSGLTDTQYF

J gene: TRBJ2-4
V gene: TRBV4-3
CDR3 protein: CASSQESGPKNIQYF

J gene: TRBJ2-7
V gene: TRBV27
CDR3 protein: CASSLAGGSGEQYF

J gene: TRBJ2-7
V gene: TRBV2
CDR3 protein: CASSEGGHAEQYF

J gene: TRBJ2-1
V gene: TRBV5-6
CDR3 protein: CASSLGFREQFF

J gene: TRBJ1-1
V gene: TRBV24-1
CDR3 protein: CATSESGTEAFF

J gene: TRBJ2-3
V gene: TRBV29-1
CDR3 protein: CSVVGLAETDTQYF

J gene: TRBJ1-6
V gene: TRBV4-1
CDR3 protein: CASSRNALGPLHF

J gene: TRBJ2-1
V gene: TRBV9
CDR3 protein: CASSAITGGPHNEQFF

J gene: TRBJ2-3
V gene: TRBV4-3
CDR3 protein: CASSQEATRTDTQYF

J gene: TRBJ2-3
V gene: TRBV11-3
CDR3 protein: CASSLESGTDADTQYF

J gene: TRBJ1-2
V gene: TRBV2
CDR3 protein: CASSDETGGNYGYTF

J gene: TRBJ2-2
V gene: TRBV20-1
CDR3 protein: CSASRPRATTGELFF